These 19 T cell receptor beta chains were all obtained from the same sample, sequenced in a study of blood T cell repertoires in COVID-19 (dated by TCRdb to the early 2020s). Library preparation was by the immunoSEQ multiplex PCR assay. This immuneACCESS table, as held by TCRdb, lists in-frame sequences with V and J called but not all clones. Of the missing ones, under half trace to an unresolved V gene in checked studies; the others have no known cause. This sample lists just over 250,000 clones; around four fifths were detected once. In total, the top ten clones hold approximately 4.3% of the sample. Sequencing was carried out using PBMCs or T cells enriched from blood (not recorded which). The receptors stem from a man aged 25 to 40 with acute COVID-19.

The chain recombines TRBV5-1 with TRBJ2-2; TRBD2 aligns across 7 bases. Germline CDR1 reads SGHRS; CDR2 reads YFSETQ. Trimming removed 7 bases from V and 6 bases from J; junction bases left unmatched: 0. There are 11 residues in the CDR3. CDR3 nucleotide sequence: TGCGCCAGCCGGGGGGCCGGGGAGCTGTTTTTT. Translating gives CASRGAGELFF.

This chain links TRBV11-2 with TRBJ2-5; unclear D gene. CDR3 size: 15 residues. In germline, CDR1 is SGHAT, CDR2 FQNNGV. Trimming cost V 5 bases and J 2 bases, with 15 bases left between them. CDR3 nucleotides: TGTGCCAGCAGCCTATTTAGTAACTCACAAGAGACCCAGTACTTC. Encoded protein: CASSLFSNSQETQYF. Based on the CDR3 plus reference TRBV11-2 and TRBJ2-5, the full variable domain is EAGVAQSPRYKIIEKRQSVAFWCNPISGHATLYWYQQILGQGPKLLIQFQNNGVVDDSQLPKDRFSAERLKGVDSTLKIQPAKLEDSAVYLCASSLFSNSQETQYFGPGTRLLVL.

The chain couples TRBV28 to TRBJ1-2; D is unresolved. CDR1 is MDHEN and CDR2 is SYDVKM in the germline V gene. This CDR3 is built from 14 residues. The germline V and J ends were trimmed by 7 bases and 0 bases, with 12 bases remaining between them. The CDR3 bases are TGTGCCAGCACCCGGTCGGAGCCTAACTATGGCTACACCTTC. Residues: CASTRSEPNYGYTF.

J is TRBJ2-2 and V is TRBV12-5; 8 bases align to TRBD1. V dropped 6 bases and J dropped 3; count of bases not matched to a gene: 9. CDR3 size: 16 residues. Germline V CDR1 and CDR2: LGHNT, FRNRAP. The CDR3, as DNA: TGTGCTAGTGGAAACCGACAGGGGATACACACCGGGGAGCTGTTTTTT. Translating gives CASGNRQGIHTGELFF.

The rearrangement uses TRBV2 and TRBJ1-2; weak D call: TRBD1 (6 bases). This CDR3 has 13 amino acids. With 6 bases removed from V and 6 bases from J, the gap between germline ends came to 14 bases. The germline V gene has CDR1 SNHLY and CDR2 FYNNEI. The CDR3 DNA reads as TGTGCCAGCAGCCCTTCGGACAGAGATGGCTACACCTTC. Amino acid sequence: CASSPSDRDGYTF.

The rearrangement joins TRBV6-2 or TRBV6-3 to TRBJ2-7; D possibly corresponds to TRBD1 (6 bases). Looked up from germline, CDR1 is MNHEY and CDR2 is SVGEGT. The CDR3 extends over 13 amino acids. The ends were cut back, 4 bases at V and 6 bases at J, with 13 bases in the middle. In nucleotides, the CDR3 is TGTGCCAGCAGTTTAGGAGGACAGCTCGAGCAGTACGTC. It encodes CASSLGGQLEQYV.

V and J are TRBV18 and TRBJ1-4; 7 positions match TRBD1. The V and J ends lost 3 bases and 10 bases, in that order; junction bases with no gene match: 8. Germline loops: CDR1 KGHSH, CDR2 LQKENI. The CDR3 is made up of 14 amino acids. The CDR3 loop is CASSPTGNVRKLFF. The CDR3 DNA is TGTGCCAGCTCACCGACAGGGAACGTGAGAAAACTGTTTTTT.

The count of this clone is one. The V and J genes are TRBV27 and TRBJ1-1; D gene ambiguous. The length of the CDR3 is 14 residues. Per the germline V gene, CDR1 is MNHEY and CDR2 is SMNVEV (reference sequence). The V end lost 6 bases, the J end lost 1 base, and 12 bases lay between the germline ends. Here the CDR3 DNA reads TGTGCCAGCAGCGTACGTCGCGGGAACACTGAAGCTTTCTTT. Translating gives CASSVRRGNTEAFF.

The chain links TRBV18 to TRBJ1-3; D not certain. The V gene lost 3 bases and the J gene lost 1 base, with 7 bases spanning the gap. The V gene's germline CDR1 is KGHSH and CDR2 LQKENI. There are 14 residues in the CDR3. The CDR3 nucleotides are TGTGCCAGCTCACCGGTCGAGTCTGGAAACACCATATATTTT. This gives the protein CASSPVESGNTIYF.

The chain links TRBV7-3 to TRBJ2-1; D is possibly TRBD2 (6 bases). The CDR3 totals 13 residues. V lost 3 bases and J 8 bases, leaving 11 bases between the germline ends. Per germline, CDR1 SGHTA and CDR2 FQGTGA. The CDR3 reads CASSLEGRDEQFF. DNA for the CDR3: TGTGCCAGCAGCTTGGAGGGCCGCGATGAGCAGTTCTTC.

This sequence joins TRBV10-1 and TRBJ1-1; D is uncertain. Trimming stripped 5 bases from V and 0 bases from J, with 7 bases between. The germline V gene encodes CDR1 WNHNN and CDR2 SYGVQD (reference sequence). This CDR3 has 13 amino acids. CDR3 residues: CASSIALNTEAFF. The CDR3 coding sequence is TGCGCCAGCAGTATAGCCCTGAACACTGAAGCTTTCTTT.

The CDR3 here is CASSVEQPGANEKLFF. The CDR3 nucleotides are TGTGCCAGCAGTGTGGAGCAACCGGGGGCTAATGAAAAACTGTTTTTT. The gene calls are TRBV6-1 and TRBJ1-4, with D tentatively TRBD1 (5 bases). The CDR3 covers 16 residues. V lost 4 bases and J lost 3, with 15 bases in between. The germline V gene encodes CDR1 MNHNS and CDR2 SASEGT.

The gene calls are TRBV6-6 and TRBJ1-1; D is perhaps TRBD1 (5 bases). The V and J ends lost 4 bases and 10 bases respectively, with 10 bases between them. Germline CDR1 and CDR2: MNHNY and SVGAGI (reference sequence). The CDR3 has 11 residues. For the CDR3, the DNA is TGTGCCAGCAGTTCCGGGGGGGGAGCTTTCTTT. Translation: CASSSGGGAFF.

This chain links TRBV14 with TRBJ2-2; D may be TRBD2 (5 bases). V was trimmed by 4 bases and J by 5 bases, leaving 20 bases between them. This CDR3 spans 17 amino acids. The germline gives CDR1 SGHDN, CDR2 FVKESK. The CDR3 spells CASSPYQTRRGTGELFF. CDR3 coding DNA: TGTGCCAGCAGCCCCTACCAGACACGGAGAGGGACCGGGGAGCTGTTTTTT.

This clone was detected once. This rearrangement joins TRBV5-4 to TRBJ1-6, with D perhaps TRBD1 (6 bases). In germline, CDR1 is SGHNT, CDR2 YYREEE (reference sequence). Trimming left V 1 base short and J 9 bases short, with 14 bases between. This CDR3 comprises 15 residues. The CDR3 DNA is TGTGCCAGCAGCTTGAGTGCGCAGGGGTTTTCACCCCTCCACTTT. It is translated as CASSLSAQGFSPLHF.

Worth noting for this clone: The junction shows a germline mismatch at one end, possibly a read error. The CDR3 sequence is CASSLDLQGPAFF. In DNA, the CDR3 is TGTGCCAGCAGCTTGGATTTGCAGGGCCCAGCTTTCTTT. This chain joins TRBV5-1 and TRBJ1-1, with D maybe TRBD1 (5 bases). This CDR3 is built from 13 residues. CDR1 SGHRS and CDR2 YFSETQ come from the germline V gene.

This chain links TRBV6-5 with TRBJ1-1, with 7 bases fitting TRBD1. CDR1 and CDR2 (germline): MNHEY, SVGAGI. CDR3 length equals 11 residues. V gave up 8 bases and J gave up 10 bases; unmatched junction bases: 7. CDR3 bases: TGTGCCAGCCACAGGGGCGGGCTAGCTTTCTTT. Translating gives CASHRGGLAFF.

The chain joins TRBV2 to TRBJ2-7; 8 positions match TRBD1. V lost 6 bases to trimming and J lost 6 bases; unmatched junction nucleotides: 10. Germline V gives CDR1 SNHLY, CDR2 FYNNEI. The CDR3 covers 14 residues. The DNA for the CDR3 is TGTGCCAGCAGATATGGACAGGGTGATTTCGAGCAGTACGTC. This encodes CASRYGQGDFEQYV.

This chain connects TRBV28 to TRBJ1-5; D call uncertain. This CDR3 spans 15 amino acids. Germline values: CDR1 MDHEN, CDR2 SYDVKM. Deletions cut 2 bases from V and 0 bases from J, with 8 bases between. CDR3 amino acids: CASSLLGTSNQPQHF. CDR3 nucleotides: TGTGCCAGCAGTTTACTCGGTACTAGCAATCAGCCCCAGCATTTT. The variable domain in full, with the rest retrieved from reference TRBV28 and TRBJ1-5, is DVKVTQSSRYLVKRTGEKVFLECVQDMDHENMFWYRQDPGLGLRLIYFSYDVKMKEKGDIPEGYSVSREKKERFSLILESASTNQTSMYLCASSLLGTSNQPQHFGDGTRLSIL.